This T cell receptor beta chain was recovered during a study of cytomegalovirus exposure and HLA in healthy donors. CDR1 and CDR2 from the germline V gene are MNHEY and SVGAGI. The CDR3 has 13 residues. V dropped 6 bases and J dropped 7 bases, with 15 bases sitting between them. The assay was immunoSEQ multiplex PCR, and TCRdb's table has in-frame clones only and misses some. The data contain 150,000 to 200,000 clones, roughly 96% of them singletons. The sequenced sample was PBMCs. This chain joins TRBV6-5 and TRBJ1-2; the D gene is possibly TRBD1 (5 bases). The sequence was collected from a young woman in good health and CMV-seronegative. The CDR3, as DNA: TGTGCCAGCAGGCGGGGCAGGGTGGGTGGCTACACCTTC. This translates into CASRRGRVGGYTF.